The clone carrying this T cell receptor beta chain has a count of ten or more. Antigen unknown. The source of the sample is a study of T-cell reconstitution after alpha-beta-depleted transplantation in children. Findings and caveats of the study: At around two months after transplant, the alpha-beta T cells were reportedly derived from several hundred expanded clones that came from non-depleted graft cells.

The CDR3 sequence is 12 residues long. The V end lost 5 bases, the J end lost 5 bases, and 10 bases lay between the germline ends. Unique molecular identifiers were incorporated into the prepared TCRbeta library. MiXCR was run by TCRdb on the PCR reads, yielding one entry per CDR3 protein. The data show some 200,000 distinct CDR3 sequences, 9.5% to 13% seen once. The TCR sequence derives from a child less than two years old with acute myeloid leukemia, due to receive a stem cell transplant. The V gene is TRBV12-3 or TRBV12-4, the J gene TRBJ2-7, with a tentative D call TRBD2 (5 bases). The sequencing here drew on PBMCs, taken before TCRalphabeta/CD19-depleted stem cell transplant. For the CDR3, the DNA is TGTGCCAGCAGTGGAAGGCGGGACGAGCAGTACTTC. This sequence encodes CASSGRRDEQYF.